The source of this T cell receptor (beta chain) is a study of neoadjuvant anti-PD-1 for oral cavity cancer. Overall study: Most patients had three to four biweekly doses of 3 mg/kg nivolumab before resection. Around day 43, patients without progression received a fourth nivolumab dose before surgery.

Germline assignment: CDR1 LNHDA and CDR2 SQIVND (reference sequence). This CDR3 spans 16 amino acids. V was pared by 4 bases and J by 4 bases, with 6 bases of the junction left unmatched. Points on this clone: Its antigen remains unknown.

The table came from immunoSEQ multiplex PCR; TCRdb's copy has only in-frame clones and leaves some out. The sample includes 70,000 to 95,000 clones, around 80% of them seen just once. Study-wide points: After neoadjuvant nivolumab, PBMC T cell clonality was significantly higher in non-responders than responders.

This sequence originates from a person between 40 and 85 years old with oral cavity squamous cell carcinoma. The starting material was PBMCs, obtained before nivolumab (anti-PD-1) treatment. The chain combines TRBV19 with TRBJ2-1; 11 bases map to TRBD2. DNA for the CDR3: TGTGCCAGTAGTACCGGGGGACTAGCGGTGTACAATGAGCAGTTCTTC. This encodes CASSTGGLAVYNEQFF.